The clone carrying this T cell receptor beta chain is a singleton in its sample. This record comes from a study of blood T cell repertoires in COVID-19. Germline loops: CDR1 GTSNPN, CDR2 SVGIG (reference sequence). The CDR3 sequence is 14 residues long. With 0 bases removed from V and 4 bases from J, the gap between germline ends came to 12 bases. The table came from immunoSEQ multiplex PCR; TCRdb's copy has only in-frame clones and leaves some out. The sample carries approximately 18,000 clones, approximately 93% recorded once. The source material was peripheral blood. The chain joins TRBV30 to TRBJ2-5; D is perhaps TRBD2 (6 bases). The receptor's source is a human donor in a cohort sampled during active COVID-19. For the CDR3, the DNA is TGTGCCTGGAGTGTACTAGGAGGGGTAGAGACCCAGTACTTC. Protein: CAWSVLGGVETQYF.